A selection of T cell receptor beta chains follows, all from one sample in a study of blood T cell repertoires in COVID-19. Measured with immunoSEQ multiplex PCR; TCRdb has only the in-frame clones, and not every one. The repertoire includes approximately 250,000 clones, around 87% of them detected once, and roughly 4.9% sits in the top ten. Sequenced material: peripheral blood. The receptors shown here come from a woman aged 55 to 70 with COVID-19, enrolled during active disease. Both conserved end residues are part of each CDR3. The D gene is left open where the match is weak. The size of a clone is reported for some rows only, either as once, few or many, or as a class for expanded clones.

j_call: TRBJ1-1; v_call: TRBV20-1; clone_size: -; d_call: -; cdr3_nt: TGCAGTGCCGACAGGAACACTGAAGCTTTCTTT; cdr3_aa: CSADRNTEAFF
j_call: TRBJ1-2; v_call: TRBV5-1; clone_size: -; d_call: -; cdr3_nt: TGCGCCAGCAGCTTGGAGGCAGGGAAGAACTATGGCTACACCTTC; cdr3_aa: CASSLEAGKNYGYTF
j_call: TRBJ1-1; v_call: TRBV6-1; clone_size: -; d_call: TRBD1; cdr3_nt: TGTGCCAGCAGTGAAGTCTGGGGACAGGGAAGGCCTGAAGCTTTCTTT; cdr3_aa: CASSEVWGQGRPEAFF
j_call: TRBJ1-5; v_call: TRBV19; clone_size: -; d_call: -; cdr3_nt: TGTGCCAGTAGGGGGGGGACTGGGGTAGGTCAGCCCCAGCATTTT; cdr3_aa: CASRGGTGVGQPQHF
j_call: TRBJ2-1; v_call: TRBV19; clone_size: -; d_call: TRBD2; cdr3_nt: TGTGCCAGTAGCCCCCCCCAGGGGGCGCGTCTAGCGGGAGGGCGTCGGCTCAATGAGCAGTTCTTC; cdr3_aa: CASSPPQGARLAGGRRLNEQFF
j_call: TRBJ2-1; v_call: TRBV3-1/TRBV3-2; clone_size: -; d_call: TRBD2; cdr3_nt: TGTGCCAGCAGCCATAGACTAGCGAGGGGGTACAATGAGCAGTTCTTC; cdr3_aa: CASSHRLARGYNEQFF
j_call: TRBJ2-2; v_call: TRBV29-1; clone_size: -; d_call: TRBD1; cdr3_nt: TGCAGCGTAACCGACAGGGTGGACACCGGGGAGCTGTTTTTT; cdr3_aa: CSVTDRVDTGELFF
j_call: TRBJ2-5; v_call: TRBV30; clone_size: -; d_call: -; cdr3_nt: TGTGCCTGGAGTGTACAGGGCAGGCACCAAGAGACCCAGTACTTC; cdr3_aa: CAWSVQGRHQETQYF
j_call: TRBJ1-6; v_call: TRBV5-5; clone_size: -; d_call: TRBD1; cdr3_nt: TGTGCCAGCAGCCCGGAGGCAGGGGGCTATAATTCACCCCTCCACTTT; cdr3_aa: CASSPEAGGYNSPLHF
j_call: TRBJ2-7; v_call: TRBV5-4; clone_size: few; d_call: -; cdr3_nt: TGTGCCAGCAGCTTAGGGGGAAGAGGGCGCGAGCAGTACTTC; cdr3_aa: CASSLGGRGREQYF
j_call: TRBJ1-6; v_call: TRBV5-4; clone_size: -; d_call: TRBD1; cdr3_nt: TGTGCCAGCACAAAAGACAGGGGGCATAATTCACCCCTCCACTTT; cdr3_aa: CASTKDRGHNSPLHF
j_call: TRBJ1-1; v_call: TRBV27; clone_size: -; d_call: -; cdr3_nt: TGTGCCAGCAGTTTATTGGGGGGAACTGAAGCTTTCTTT; cdr3_aa: CASSLLGGTEAFF
j_call: TRBJ2-7; v_call: TRBV24-1; clone_size: -; d_call: TRBD1; cdr3_nt: TGTGCCACCAGTGATCCGGCAGGGGGATCCTACGAGCAGTACTTC; cdr3_aa: CATSDPAGGSYEQYF
j_call: TRBJ1-2; v_call: TRBV7-9; clone_size: few; d_call: TRBD1; cdr3_nt: TGTGCCAGCAGCTCAGGGGGACAGGGAGGCGGCTACACCTTC; cdr3_aa: CASSSGGQGGGYTF
j_call: TRBJ1-1; v_call: TRBV5-1; clone_size: -; d_call: -; cdr3_nt: TGCGCCAGCAGCTTCTCGACAGGGAACACTGAAGCTTTCTTT; cdr3_aa: CASSFSTGNTEAFF
j_call: TRBJ1-3; v_call: TRBV7-9; clone_size: -; d_call: -; cdr3_nt: TGTGCCAGCAGCCATACCACGGGACTGCGGACTCTCTCTGGAAACACCATATATTTT; cdr3_aa: CASSHTTGLRTLSGNTIYF
j_call: TRBJ1-6; v_call: TRBV30; clone_size: -; d_call: -; cdr3_nt: TGTGCCTGGAGCAGGGAAATTAACCCTAATTCACCCCTCCACTTT; cdr3_aa: CAWSREINPNSPLHF
j_call: TRBJ1-5; v_call: TRBV6-5; clone_size: -; d_call: -; cdr3_nt: TGTGCCAGCCGCGAGAGGGAGCCCGGCAATCAGCCCCAGCATTTT; cdr3_aa: CASREREPGNQPQHF
j_call: TRBJ2-1; v_call: TRBV7-2; clone_size: -; d_call: TRBD2; cdr3_nt: TGTGCCAGCAGCCCGGGGCTAGCGGGAGGTGAGCAGTTCTTC; cdr3_aa: CASSPGLAGGEQFF
j_call: TRBJ2-5; v_call: TRBV2; clone_size: -; d_call: -; cdr3_nt: TGTGCCAGCAGTGGGGTCAGGGTCGGTGTGGAGACCCAGTACTTC; cdr3_aa: CASSGVRVGVETQYF
j_call: TRBJ2-7; v_call: TRBV5-4; clone_size: -; d_call: -; cdr3_nt: TGTGCCAGCAGCTTGGGGGACACCGCCTACGAGCAGTACTTC; cdr3_aa: CASSLGDTAYEQYF
j_call: TRBJ2-1; v_call: TRBV11-2; clone_size: once; d_call: TRBD2; cdr3_nt: TGTGCCAGCAGCGCTCGAGGTGCGGGAGGGATTGAGCAGTTCTTC; cdr3_aa: CASSARGAGGIEQFF
j_call: TRBJ2-3; v_call: TRBV5-4; clone_size: -; d_call: -; cdr3_nt: TGTGCCAGCAGCACAAGACTAGTTGGGGGGACGGGCGATACGCAGTATTTT; cdr3_aa: CASSTRLVGGTGDTQYF
j_call: TRBJ1-5; v_call: TRBV10-2; clone_size: -; d_call: TRBD1; cdr3_nt: TGCGCCAGCTCAGACAGGGTGAATCAGCCCCAGCATTTT; cdr3_aa: CASSDRVNQPQHF
j_call: TRBJ2-3; v_call: TRBV11-3; clone_size: -; d_call: -; cdr3_nt: TGTGCCAGCAGCTCCGGAGGACAGCGCACAGATACGCAGTATTTT; cdr3_aa: CASSSGGQRTDTQYF
j_call: TRBJ1-2; v_call: TRBV6-6; clone_size: -; d_call: -; cdr3_nt: TGTGCCAGCAGGGGAGGGGCTAGGCCTGCTAACTATGGCTACACCTTC; cdr3_aa: CASRGGARPANYGYTF
j_call: TRBJ2-7; v_call: TRBV9; clone_size: -; d_call: -; cdr3_nt: TGTGCCAGCAGCCGCGCGTCTGGCGGAGTTTCCTACGAGCAGTACTTC; cdr3_aa: CASSRASGGVSYEQYF
j_call: TRBJ1-5; v_call: TRBV19; clone_size: -; d_call: -; cdr3_nt: TGTGCCAGTACAACAGGGATGAGGGGACAGCCCCAGCATTTT; cdr3_aa: CASTTGMRGQPQHF
j_call: TRBJ1-5; v_call: TRBV6-1; clone_size: -; d_call: -; cdr3_nt: TGTGCCAGCAGTGAAGCTCCAGGGGGCAATCAGCCCCAGCATTTT; cdr3_aa: CASSEAPGGNQPQHF
j_call: TRBJ2-2; v_call: TRBV11-3; clone_size: -; d_call: TRBD2; cdr3_nt: TGTGCCAGCAGCTTACTAGCGGGAGGAGCCGGGGAGCTGTTTTTT; cdr3_aa: CASSLLAGGAGELFF
j_call: TRBJ1-1; v_call: TRBV29-1; clone_size: -; d_call: -; cdr3_nt: TGCAGCGTTGAAAAGTCTCGGGCTGAAGCTTTCTTT; cdr3_aa: CSVEKSRAEAFF
j_call: TRBJ2-7; v_call: TRBV28; clone_size: -; d_call: TRBD1; cdr3_nt: TGTGCCAGCGCGACAGGGCCCCACGAGCAGTACTTC; cdr3_aa: CASATGPHEQYF
j_call: TRBJ1-2; v_call: TRBV9; clone_size: -; d_call: -; cdr3_nt: TGTGCCAGCAGAGGACGACAGAGTACCCTTTATGGCTACACCTTC; cdr3_aa: CASRGRQSTLYGYTF
j_call: TRBJ2-7; v_call: TRBV30; clone_size: -; d_call: TRBD2; cdr3_nt: TGTGCCTGTACCGGGACTAGCGGGAGGGCATCCTACGAGCAGTACTTC; cdr3_aa: CACTGTSGRASYEQYF
j_call: TRBJ1-1; v_call: TRBV28; clone_size: once; d_call: TRBD1; cdr3_nt: TGTGCCAGCAGTTTATGGACAGGGGATGGCACTGAAGCTTTCTTT; cdr3_aa: CASSLWTGDGTEAFF
j_call: TRBJ1-2; v_call: TRBV30; clone_size: -; d_call: -; cdr3_nt: TGTGCCTGGAGCATGACATCACAGGCCTATGGCTACACCTTC; cdr3_aa: CAWSMTSQAYGYTF
j_call: TRBJ1-6; v_call: TRBV25-1; clone_size: -; d_call: TRBD1; cdr3_nt: TGTGCCAGCAGTGGTTCAACTACCGGGACAGGAGTCTCACCCCTCCACTTT; cdr3_aa: CASSGSTTGTGVSPLHF
j_call: TRBJ2-3; v_call: TRBV6-2/TRBV6-3; clone_size: -; d_call: TRBD2; cdr3_nt: TGTGCCAGCAGTGGGACTAGCGGGAGCCCGGGTGGGCAGTATTTT; cdr3_aa: CASSGTSGSPGGQYF
j_call: TRBJ2-3; v_call: TRBV5-4; clone_size: -; d_call: TRBD2; cdr3_nt: TGTGCCAGCAGCCCAAGGGTAGCGGGAGGGGGCACAGATACGCAGTATTTT; cdr3_aa: CASSPRVAGGGTDTQYF
j_call: TRBJ2-1; v_call: TRBV10-2; clone_size: once; d_call: TRBD2; cdr3_nt: TGCGCCAGCAGGACTAGCGGGGGAGATGAGCAGTTCTTC; cdr3_aa: CASRTSGGDEQFF
j_call: TRBJ2-7; v_call: TRBV30; clone_size: -; d_call: TRBD2; cdr3_nt: TGTGCCTGGAGTTACCGGGTACTAGCGGGACAAAACTCCTACGAGCAGTACTTC; cdr3_aa: CAWSYRVLAGQNSYEQYF
j_call: TRBJ2-1; v_call: TRBV9; clone_size: -; d_call: -; cdr3_nt: TGTGCCAGCAGCGCCCTAGCGTCTGAGCAGTTCTTC; cdr3_aa: CASSALASEQFF
j_call: TRBJ2-5; v_call: TRBV15; clone_size: -; d_call: -; cdr3_nt: TGTGCCACCAGCAGCTTCGGGGTCAAGGGCGGAGGGGAGACCCAGTACTTC; cdr3_aa: CATSSFGVKGGGETQYF
j_call: TRBJ2-7; v_call: TRBV3-1/TRBV3-2; clone_size: -; d_call: TRBD2; cdr3_nt: TGTGCCAGCAGCTACCTCACTAGCGGGAGCTCCTACGAGCAGTACTTC; cdr3_aa: CASSYLTSGSSYEQYF
j_call: TRBJ2-7; v_call: TRBV10-2; clone_size: -; d_call: -; cdr3_nt: TGCGCCAGCAGTTGGGACTCCTCCTACGAGCAGTACTTC; cdr3_aa: CASSWDSSYEQYF
j_call: TRBJ2-2; v_call: TRBV18; clone_size: few; d_call: -; cdr3_nt: TGTGCCAGCTCACCACTCAGCGTCCGGAACACCGGGGAGCTGTTTTTT; cdr3_aa: CASSPLSVRNTGELFF
j_call: TRBJ2-1; v_call: TRBV5-1; clone_size: -; d_call: -; cdr3_nt: TGCGCCAGCAGCTTTGGCGGTCCTTCGAGAGAGCAGTTCTTC; cdr3_aa: CASSFGGPSREQFF
j_call: TRBJ2-7; v_call: TRBV7-2; clone_size: -; d_call: -; cdr3_nt: TGTGCCAGCAGCTACTCACAGGGCTTTCGGCAGTACTTC; cdr3_aa: CASSYSQGFRQYF
j_call: TRBJ2-2; v_call: TRBV2; clone_size: -; d_call: -; cdr3_nt: TGTGCCAGCAGGGGACTGGCGAACACCGGGGAGCTGTTTTTT; cdr3_aa: CASRGLANTGELFF
j_call: TRBJ2-3; v_call: TRBV27; clone_size: -; d_call: -; cdr3_nt: TGTGCCAGCAGAAAACGTTGCCGGTTCTGGGGGGAAAGGGACAGCACAGATACGCAGTATTTT; cdr3_aa: CASRKRCRFWGERDSTDTQYF
j_call: TRBJ1-2; v_call: TRBV5-5; clone_size: -; d_call: -; cdr3_nt: TGTGCCAGCAGCCCCCCGGGGGTTATTAACTATGGCTACACCTTC; cdr3_aa: CASSPPGVINYGYTF
j_call: TRBJ2-4; v_call: TRBV29-1; clone_size: few; d_call: TRBD1; cdr3_nt: TGCAGCGTGGGTTCAGGGGGAGTCAAAAACATTCAGTACTTC; cdr3_aa: CSVGSGGVKNIQYF
j_call: TRBJ1-2; v_call: TRBV6-6; clone_size: -; d_call: -; cdr3_nt: TGTGCCAGCAGTTACAGCCGGGACACCGCACCCTATGGCTACACCTTC; cdr3_aa: CASSYSRDTAPYGYTF
j_call: TRBJ1-4; v_call: TRBV6-5; clone_size: -; d_call: -; cdr3_nt: TGTGCCAGACTGACAGGTCCAACTAATGAAAAACTGTTTTTT; cdr3_aa: CARLTGPTNEKLFF
j_call: TRBJ2-6; v_call: TRBV28; clone_size: once; d_call: TRBD1; cdr3_nt: TGTGCCAGCAGTAGCCCCGGGACAGCACCCCTGGCGGGGGCCAACGTCCTGACTTTC; cdr3_aa: CASSSPGTAPLAGANVLTF
j_call: TRBJ1-1; v_call: TRBV24-1; clone_size: once; d_call: -; cdr3_nt: TGTGCCACCAGTGACTCCGTGGACAGGAACACTGAAGCTTTCTTT; cdr3_aa: CATSDSVDRNTEAFF
j_call: TRBJ2-5; v_call: TRBV4-2; clone_size: -; d_call: TRBD2; cdr3_nt: TGTGCCAGCAGCCAAGGGACTAGCGGGAGTGAAGAGACCCAGTACTTC; cdr3_aa: CASSQGTSGSEETQYF
j_call: TRBJ1-2; v_call: TRBV7-2; clone_size: -; d_call: -; cdr3_nt: TGTGCCAGCAGCTTAGCGCGAACGAGGGAAATTGGCTACACCTTC; cdr3_aa: CASSLARTREIGYTF